The 6 T cell receptor beta chains below come from one sample, sequenced in a study of CD8+ T cells in alopecia areata. Treatment given: oral pan-JAK inhibitor, 5-10 mg twice daily. As the sequencing template, cDNA was produced by extracting RNA and reverse transcribing it. Repertoires were generated with immunoSEQ multiplex PCR, while TCRdb's copy carries only in-frame clones and drops some. The table lists hundreds of thousands of clones, roughly 64% of them singletons. Here the sequenced sample was CD4+ T cells sorted from blood, taken at week 24, from a patient treated with tofacitinib. The receptor source for this set is a human donor with alopecia areata.

The chain carries TRBV7-8 and TRBJ1-5; D not certain. Germline V lookup: CDR1 SGHVS, CDR2 FQNEAQ. The CDR3 length is 15 residues. Trimming took off 2 bases at V and 2 bases at J, with 10 bases between the two ends. Here the CDR3 DNA reads TGTGCCAGCAGCTTACGGGAGGGAGGCAATCAGCCCCAGCATTTT. This translates into CASSLREGGNQPQHF.

Only a few counts were recorded for this clone. This chain joins TRBV30 and TRBJ2-7; D might be TRBD1 (6 bases). CDR3 length: 13 amino acids. V gave up 2 bases and J gave up 2 bases, with 10 bases separating them. Germline CDR1 and CDR2: GTSNPN and SVGIG (reference sequence). This CDR3 is CAWSLQGTYEQYF. In DNA, the CDR3 is TGTGCCTGGAGTCTCCAGGGGACCTACGAGCAGTACTTC. Based on the CDR3 plus reference TRBV30 and TRBJ2-7, the full variable domain is SQTIHQWPATLVQPVGSPLSLECTVEGTSNPNLYWYRQAAGRGLQLLFYSVGIGQISSEVPQNLSASRPQDRQFILSSKKLLLSDSGFYLCAWSLQGTYEQYFGPGTRLTVT.

This clone showed up just a few times. The rearrangement links TRBV6-5 to TRBJ2-7; D is ambiguous. V lost 5 bases to trimming and J lost 5 bases, with 13 bases between them. The CDR3 has 13 residues. The germline V gene has CDR1 MNHEY and CDR2 SVGAGI. CDR3 residues: CASSRVAGNEQYF. Written as DNA, the CDR3 is TGTGCCAGCAGTAGAGTAGCCGGCAACGAGCAGTACTTC.

The rearrangement joins TRBV30 to TRBJ2-7, with TRBD1 as a possible D gene (6 bases). The CDR3 is made up of 13 amino acids. Trimming pared 1 base from V and 6 bases from J, leaving 13 bases between. Germline assignment: CDR1 GTSNPN and CDR2 SVGIG (reference sequence). CDR3 bases: TGTGCCTGGAGTGGCCCACAGGGACGCGAGCAGTACTTC. It is translated as CAWSGPQGREQYF. Variable domain in full (rest from reference TRBV30 and TRBJ2-7): SQTIHQWPATLVQPVGSPLSLECTVEGTSNPNLYWYRQAAGRGLQLLFYSVGIGQISSEVPQNLSASRPQDRQFILSSKKLLLSDSGFYLCAWSGPQGREQYFGPGTRLTVT.

The DNA for the CDR3 is TGCAGCGTTGCCGTGCAAGGGGGAGAGACCCAGTACTTC. Encoded protein: CSVAVQGGETQYF. The chain has TRBV29-1 and TRBJ2-5, with D possibly TRBD1 on 6 matching bases. The CDR3 loop spans 13 amino acids. Trimming cost V 4 bases and J 4 bases, with 13 bases left between them. Germline lookup yields CDR1 SQVTM and CDR2 ANQGSEA. Variable domain in full (rest from reference TRBV29-1 and TRBJ2-5): SAVISQKPSRDICQRGTSLTIQCQVDSQVTMMFWYRQQPGQSLTLIATANQGSEATYESGFVIDKFPISRPNLTFSTLTVSNMSPEDSSIYLCSVAVQGGETQYFGPGTRLLVL.

CDR3 residues: CASSSLDSEKLFF. CDR3 nucleotides: TGTGCCAGCAGCTCCCTTGACTCTGAAAAACTGTTTTTT. The chain links TRBV7-2 to TRBJ1-4; D not resolved. Per the germline V gene, CDR1 is SGHTA and CDR2 is FQGNSA. CDR3 size: 13 residues. V was clipped by 4 bases and J by 7 bases, with 10 bases between them.